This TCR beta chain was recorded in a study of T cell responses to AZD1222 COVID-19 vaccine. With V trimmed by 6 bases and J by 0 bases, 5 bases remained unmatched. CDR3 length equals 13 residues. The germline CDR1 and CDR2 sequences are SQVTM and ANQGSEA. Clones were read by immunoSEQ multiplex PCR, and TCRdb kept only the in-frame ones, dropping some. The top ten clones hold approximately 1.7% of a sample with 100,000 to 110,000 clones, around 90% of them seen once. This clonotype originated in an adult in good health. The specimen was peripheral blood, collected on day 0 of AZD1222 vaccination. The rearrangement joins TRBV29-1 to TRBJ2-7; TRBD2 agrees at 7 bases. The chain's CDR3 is CSVNGGSSYEQYF. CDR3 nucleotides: TGCAGCGTAAACGGGGGGAGCTCCTACGAGCAGTACTTC.